This entry is about one T cell receptor beta chain. The antigen is undetermined. PCR employed 60 Vbeta and 13 Jbeta primers. This table comes from immunoSEQ multiplex PCR, and its TCRdb copy is limited to in-frame clones, with some not included. The table includes 100,000 to 150,000 clones, about 78% detected once. This specimen comes from a study of cytomegalovirus exposure and HLA in healthy donors. Study-level points and caveats: Later analysis associated a missense DCLRE1C variant with TCR beta V- and J-gene trimming. Later on, analysis showed that most CMV-associated TCR beta chains appeared to be HLA-restricted. Most TCR sequences showed up rarely, but some public TCRs showed up in many donors.

Among the donors, all were healthy bone marrow donors. V lost 6 bases and J lost 0, with 14 bases in between. In germline, CDR1 is SGHAT, CDR2 FQNNGV. The CDR3 runs to 15 residues. This chain connects TRBV11-2 to TRBJ1-1; a possible D gene is TRBD1 (5 bases). The sample comprised PBMCs. This TCR came from a man aged 30 to 45 in good health and CMV-seronegative. The CDR3 nucleotides read TGTGCCAGCAGGCCTCGACAGTTTATGAACACTGAAGCTTTCTTT. This encodes CASRPRQFMNTEAFF.